A single sample gave rise to the 27 T cell receptor beta chains below, sequenced in a study of blood T cells in healthy people across ages. Alongside a J-beta primer mix, a sample-barcoded 5' primer served in a second PCR lasting about 7 to 11 cycles. TCRdb called the 5' RACE reads again in MiXCR, with one record for every CDR3 protein. The data show 500,000 to 550,000 distinct CDR3 sequences, with around 24% seen just once and just over 8.5% held by the top ten. Another study also made use of these data, one on T cells of mothers and their children.

Sequenced input: blood. These receptors were collected from a boy aged 10-17 years in good health.

The V and J genes are TRBV2 and TRBJ2-5; 7 bases are a match to TRBD1. With 5 bases clipped from V and 5 bases from J, the junction kept 5 bases outside the gene matches. CDR3 length equals 13 residues. CDR1 and CDR2 (germline): SNHLY, FYNNEI. CDR3 nucleotide sequence: TGTGCCAGCAGTACGACAGGGTGGGAGACCCAGTACTTC. This codes for CASSTTGWETQYF.

The genes are TRBV30 and TRBJ2-1, with 15 bases lining up with TRBD2. Germline values: CDR1 GTSNPN, CDR2 SVGIG (reference sequence). This CDR3 has 16 amino acids. J was trimmed by 3 bases and V by 8 bases; bases with no gene match: 8. CDR3: CARTSGGANGYNEQFF. Here the CDR3 DNA reads TGTGCCCGGACTAGCGGGGGGGCCAATGGCTACAATGAGCAGTTCTTC.

This clonotype was seen more than once but under ten times. V and J are TRBV7-4 and TRBJ1-5, with D unclear. The CDR3 has 13 amino acids. Per the germline V gene, CDR1 is SGHVT and CDR2 is SQSDAQ. Trimming shortened V by 6 bases and J by 5 bases, and 11 bases separated the two germline ends. CDR3 DNA sequence: TGTGCCAGCAGTAAAGAGACGGATCAGCCCCAGCATTTT. It is translated as CASSKETDQPQHF.

This clonotype has a handful of counts. The rearrangement joins TRBV11-2 to TRBJ2-5; 7 nucleotides match TRBD1. TRBJ2-7 explains the end of the DNA better; the J call may be wrong. The germline CDR1 and CDR2 sequences are SGHAT and FQNNGV. This CDR3 has 17 residues. CDR3 coding DNA: TGTGCCAGCAGCTCCCGACAGGGCCGCCAACCTATCTACGAGCAGTACTTC. Protein product: CASSSRQGRQPIYEQYF.

The V and J genes are TRBV4-1 and TRBJ2-7; 7 bases are a match to TRBD1. The length of the CDR3 is 14 residues. V dropped 2 bases and J dropped 6; count of bases not matched to a gene: 7. Germline loops: CDR1 MGHRA, CDR2 YSYEKL. CDR3 nucleotides: TGCGCCAGCAGCCAACATCCGACAGGGCCCGAGCAGTACTTC. As protein: CASSQHPTGPEQYF.

A note on this clonotype: One end of the junction is discordant with germline, which a read error may explain. V gene TRBV15 combines with J gene TRBJ2-7, with a possible D match to TRBD1 (5 bases). CDR3 length: 14 residues. In germline, CDR1 is LNHNV, CDR2 YYDKDF (reference sequence). The CDR3 bases are TGTGCCGCCAGTCCTCGGCAGACAGTATACGAGCAGTACTTC. This gives the protein CAASPRQTVYEQYF. The complete variable domain, with remaining parts taken from reference TRBV15 and TRBJ2-7, reads DAMVIQNPRYQVTQFGKPVTLSCSQTLNHNVMYWYQQKSSQAPKLLFHYYDKDFNNEADTPDNFQSRRPNTSFCFLDIRSPGLGDTAMYLCAASPRQTVYEQYFGPGTRLTVT.

This sequence joins TRBV7-9 and TRBJ1-6; 9 bases map to TRBD1. The CDR3 has 16 residues. Germline CDR1 is SEHNR and CDR2 is FQNEAQ (reference sequence). V was pared by 1 base and J by 10 bases, with 8 bases of the junction left unmatched. In DNA, the CDR3 is TGTGCCAGCAGCTTAGACCCCGGGACAGGGACCTCACCCCTCCACTTT. It translates to CASSLDPGTGTSPLHF.

This clonotype was picked up a small number of times. The rearrangement uses TRBV28 and TRBJ1-2; 7 bases map to TRBD1. CDR1 MDHEN and CDR2 SYDVKM come from the germline V gene. With 8 bases clipped from V and 3 bases from J, the junction kept 12 bases outside the gene matches. The CDR3 spans 15 residues. The DNA of the CDR3 is TGTGCCAGCGTAGCATTTGCCAGGGGGGACTATGGCTACACCTTC. Amino acid sequence: CASVAFARGDYGYTF.

The chain carries TRBV28 and TRBJ2-1; D may be TRBD1 (6 bases). The CDR3 is 12 amino acids. Trimming took 6 bases from V and 10 from J, leaving 13 bases between them. Germline loops: CDR1 MDHEN, CDR2 SYDVKM. The CDR3 nucleotides are TGTGCCAGCAGGACAGGCGTTAGAGAGCAGTTCTTC. Its translation is CASRTGVREQFF.

This chain uses TRBV2 with TRBJ1-4; TRBD1 is a possible D gene (5 bases). Germline CDR1 is SNHLY and CDR2 is FYNNEI. This CDR3 is 13 amino acids long. V was trimmed by 6 bases and J by 5 bases, leaving 10 bases between them. The CDR3 sequence is CASRETANEKLFF. The CDR3 DNA follows: TGTGCCAGCAGAGAGACAGCAAATGAAAAACTGTTTTTT.

This sequence joins TRBV29-1 and TRBJ2-1, with D tentatively TRBD2 (5 bases). The CDR3 is 13 residues long. Germline assignment: CDR1 SQVTM and CDR2 ANQGSEA. Trimming left V 5 bases short and J 9 bases short, with 17 bases between. The CDR3, as DNA: TGCAGCGTTCCGACTTCCGGGGTGTCTGAGCAGTTCTTC. Translating it yields CSVPTSGVSEQFF.

This clonotype was counted between two and nine times. This sequence joins TRBV28 and TRBJ1-2, with TRBD1 matching 7 bases. This CDR3 region has 15 residues. The V segment lost 2 bases and the J segment 14 bases; nucleotides outside the gene matches: 17. CDR1 is MDHEN, CDR2 SYDVKM, per germline. This CDR3 is CASSLPQRHRGGRTF. CDR3 nucleotide sequence: TGTGCCAGCAGTTTACCGCAACGACACAGGGGAGGGAGAACCTTC.

The chain links TRBV6-6 to TRBJ2-3; 9 bases fit TRBD2. The CDR3 consists of 16 residues. The ends lost 5 bases at V and 1 base at J; junction bases unmatched: 7. Germline V gene data show CDR1 as MNHNY and CDR2 as SVGAGI (reference sequence). CDR3 residues: CASSPPLAGGTDTQYF. For the CDR3, the DNA is TGTGCCAGCAGTCCGCCTTTAGCGGGGGGCACAGATACGCAGTATTTT.

The V gene is TRBV18, the J gene TRBJ2-7; 7 bases agree with TRBD2. Germline V gene sequence: CDR1 KGHSH, CDR2 LQKENI. V dropped 3 bases and J dropped 5; count of bases not matched to a gene: 1. This CDR3 is 12 amino acids long. CDR3 DNA sequence: TGTGCCAGCTCACCCGGGGGGAACGAGCAGTACTTC. Its translation is CASSPGGNEQYF.

This chain links TRBV20-1 with TRBJ2-1; 8 nucleotides agree with TRBD2. From germline, CDR1 is DFQATT and CDR2 SNEGSKA (reference sequence). After removal of 6 bases from V and 6 bases from J, the junction contained 10 bases not matched to a gene. This CDR3 region has 14 residues. The CDR3 DNA is TGCAGTGCCCTCGGGGGGGCCCCCACCAATGAGCAGTTCTTC. Its protein is CSALGGAPTNEQFF.

This clonotype was recorded a few times. This chain uses TRBV6-1 with TRBJ2-3; 8 bases agree with TRBD1. This CDR3 is built from 15 residues. CDR1 MNHNS and CDR2 SASEGT come from the germline V gene. J was trimmed by 3 bases and V by 8 bases; bases with no gene match: 10. The CDR3 protein is CASLPGQGWTDTQYF. The CDR3 DNA reads TGTGCCAGCCTTCCCGGACAGGGCTGGACAGATACGCAGTATTTT.

The table lists this clonotype with a few counts. The chain is built from TRBV28 and TRBJ2-5; the match to TRBD2 covers 10 bases. The length of the CDR3 is 19 residues. V lost 2 bases and J lost 0; bases outside the gene matches: 12. Germline lookup yields CDR1 MDHEN and CDR2 SYDVKM. The CDR3 nucleotides are TGTGCCAGCAGTTTACCCTCCTGGGCTAGCGGGGGTTACCAAGAGACCCAGTACTTC. Translation: CASSLPSWASGGYQETQYF.

The table lists this clonotype with many counts. The chain is built from TRBV28 and TRBJ1-4; D unclear. This CDR3 comprises 13 residues. Germline CDR1 MDHEN, CDR2 SYDVKM. The ends were cut back, 2 bases at V and 8 bases at J, with 9 bases in the middle. In nucleotides, the CDR3 is TGTGCCAGCAGTTTAAATAACATAGAAAAACTGTTTTTT. This encodes CASSLNNIEKLFF.

Only a few counts were recorded for this clonotype. The chain is built from TRBV7-9 and TRBJ2-5; 8 positions match TRBD2. With the DNA end fitting TRBJ2-1 better, the J assignment may be wrong. The germline V gene has CDR1 SEHNR and CDR2 FQNEAQ (reference sequence). The CDR3 sequence is 16 residues long. This chain's CDR3 is CASSLHEGLGYNEQFF. The CDR3 coding sequence is TGTGCCAGCAGCTTACATGAGGGACTAGGGTACAATGAGCAGTTCTTC.

The V gene is TRBV4-1, the J gene TRBJ2-2, with 8 nucleotides matching TRBD2. Germline V gene lookup returns CDR1 MGHRA and CDR2 YSYEKL. The CDR3 loop spans 15 amino acids. V was clipped by 3 bases and J by 6 bases; unmatched bases: 6. CDR3 region: CASSHGTSSSGELFF. CDR3 nucleotide sequence: TGCGCCAGCAGCCACGGGACTAGTTCATCCGGGGAGCTGTTTTTT.

The V and J genes are TRBV7-8 and TRBJ2-7, with 7 bases lining up with TRBD2. In germline, CDR1 is SGHVS, CDR2 FQNEAQ. The CDR3 contains 17 residues. Unmatched junction bases numbered 13, after V lost 5 bases and J lost 0 bases. The CDR3 region is CASSRGLSGDSSYEQYF. CDR3 DNA: TGTGCCAGCAGCCGTGGACTCAGCGGGGATAGCTCCTACGAGCAGTACTTC.

This clonotype was seen a few times. The chain carries TRBV7-9 and TRBJ2-7, with TRBD1 identical over 7 bases. V shed 4 bases, J shed 3 bases, and the junction held 12 bases outside the gene matches. The germline V gene encodes CDR1 SEHNR and CDR2 FQNEAQ (reference sequence). This CDR3 has 16 residues. CDR3 sequence reads: CASSSYDREFVYEQYF. CDR3 nucleotides: TGTGCCAGCAGCTCCTATGACAGGGAATTTGTCTACGAGCAGTACTTC.

This clonotype was counted only a few times. CDR3 in amino acids: CASSTGQGKRGGYTF. DNA of the CDR3: TGTGCCAGCAGCACGGGACAGGGGAAACGAGGGGGCTACACCTTC. V is TRBV6-5 and J is TRBJ1-2, with 10 nucleotides matching TRBD1. This CDR3 is built from 15 residues. The germline CDR1 and CDR2 sequences are MNHEY and SVGAGI. With V trimmed by 6 bases and J by 8 bases, 12 bases remained unmatched.

The chain carries TRBV5-1 and TRBJ1-1; 7 bases align to TRBD1. The V and J ends lost 5 bases and 3 bases, in that order; junction bases with no gene match: 7. The CDR3 is 14 residues long. Germline CDR1 SGHRS, CDR2 YFSETQ. In DNA, the CDR3 is TGCGCCAGCAGAGGGGGCAACAGGGACACTGAAGCTTTCTTT. This sequence encodes CASRGGNRDTEAFF.

The chain is built from TRBV7-2 and TRBJ1-3, with no clear D. Germline values: CDR1 SGHTA, CDR2 FQGNSA. The CDR3 totals 14 residues. The V end lost 3 bases, the J end lost 4 bases, and 10 bases lay between the germline ends. The CDR3 sequence is CASSLDFSGNTIYF. CDR3 in DNA: TGTGCCAGCAGCTTGGACTTCTCGGGAAACACCATATATTTT.

The chain links TRBV24-1 to TRBJ2-3, with D tentatively TRBD2 (5 bases). From germline, CDR1 is KGHDR and CDR2 SFDVKD. This CDR3 spans 15 amino acids. Trimming removed 5 bases from V and 0 bases from J, with 11 bases in between. DNA for the CDR3: TGTGCCACCAGTGTTGGCGGGTCCAGCACAGATACGCAGTATTTT. It translates to CATSVGGSSTDTQYF.

The chain links TRBV7-2 to TRBJ2-4; perhaps TRBD2 as D (6 bases). Germline V gives CDR1 SGHTA, CDR2 FQGNSA. This CDR3 has 12 residues. V was trimmed by 3 bases and J by 15 bases, leaving 15 bases between them. CDR3 loop: CASSLYRDSLYF. CDR3 DNA: TGTGCCAGCAGCTTGTACCGGGACTCTTTGTACTTC.